The 25 T cell receptor beta chains given below trace back to one sample, sequenced in a study of TIL therapy for anti-PD-1-resistant metastatic lung cancer. This was the immunoSEQ v3 assay. Libraries were prepared by immunoSEQ multiplex PCR; TCRdb keeps only in-frame clonotypes and omits some of them. The sample carries just over 45,000 clones, roughly 85% recorded once. Time point in this sample: pre-treatment sample, taken before nivolumab and TIL therapy. Sequenced here: blood, sampled at baseline. The receptors originated from a man between 70 and 80 years old with non-small cell lung cancer.

This clone was detected a few times. The chain couples TRBV11-3 to TRBJ2-1, with 7 nucleotides matching TRBD2. The length of the CDR3 is 15 residues. V trimming: 4 bases; J trimming: 8 bases; junction bases outside the gene matches: 11. CDR1 and CDR2 from the germline V gene are SGHNT and YENEEA. The CDR3 DNA sequence: TGTGCCAGCAGCTCACTAAGTACTAGCGTCGATGAGCAGTTCTTC. It translates to CASSSLSTSVDEQFF.

The chain employs TRBV5-1 and TRBJ2-1; 7 nucleotides agree with TRBD2. The CDR3 consists of 16 residues. Germline V CDR1 and CDR2: SGHRS, YFSETQ. Losses at the gene ends were 2 bases for V and 5 bases for J; bases not matched to a gene: 10. The CDR3 reads CASSFYGTIENNEQFF. In DNA form, the CDR3 reads TGCGCCAGCAGCTTTTACGGGACTATCGAAAACAATGAGCAGTTCTTC.

The rearrangement joins TRBV19 to TRBJ2-2; D gene uncertain. Trimming took 3 bases from V and 0 from J, leaving 11 bases between them. The germline CDR1 and CDR2 sequences are LNHDA and SQIVND (reference sequence). This CDR3 spans 16 amino acids. For the CDR3, the DNA is TGTGCCAGTAGTATTTCCGGCCACGCGAACACCGGGGAGCTGTTTTTT. Translated, it gives CASSISGHANTGELFF.

This chain uses TRBV7-2 with TRBJ1-1; 9 bases are a match to TRBD1. The CDR3 has 14 residues. J was trimmed by 3 bases and V by 5 bases; bases with no gene match: 4. Germline CDR1 SGHTA, CDR2 FQGNSA. For the CDR3, the DNA is TGTGCCAGCAGCCAAGGACAGGGGCACACTGAAGCTTTCTTT. Translation gives CASSQGQGHTEAFF.

The rearrangement uses TRBV5-8 and TRBJ1-5; perhaps TRBD1 as D (6 bases). The CDR3 length is 15 residues. The germline V gene has CDR1 SGHTS and CDR2 YDEGEE. Trimming removed 6 bases from V and 0 bases from J, with 13 bases in between. CDR3 nucleotides: TGTGCCAGCAAACAGGGTTACCCTAGCAATCAGCCCCAGCATTTT. Encoded protein: CASKQGYPSNQPQHF.

This chain joins TRBV6-5 and TRBJ1-3; D possibly corresponds to TRBD1 (5 bases). This CDR3 is 14 amino acids long. The germline V gene encodes CDR1 MNHEY and CDR2 SVGAGI. Trimming took off 6 bases at V and 2 bases at J, with 11 bases between the two ends. CDR3 coding DNA: TGTGCCAGCAGGATGGACACGACTGGAAACACCATATATTTT. Translated: CASRMDTTGNTIYF.

The rearrangement links TRBV12-5 to TRBJ1-3; no firm D call. V lost 4 bases and J 2 bases, leaving 12 bases between the germline ends. The CDR3 is 15 residues long. Looked up from germline, CDR1 is LGHNT and CDR2 is FRNRAP. CDR3 DNA sequence: TGTGCTAGTGGTTCACCGACTGGGGCTGGAAACACCATATATTTT. The encoded protein is CASGSPTGAGNTIYF.

There are a few counts of this clone. The J gene is TRBJ1-1, the V gene TRBV29-1, with unresolved D. The V end lost 0 bases, the J end lost 11 bases, and 10 bases lay between the germline ends. CDR3 length: 11 amino acids. Looked up from germline, CDR1 is SQVTM and CDR2 is ANQGSEA. CDR3 in DNA: TGCAGCGTTGAAGATACGGGGTGGGCTTTCTTT. This encodes CSVEDTGWAFF.

The chain combines TRBV2 with TRBJ2-7; tentative D call: TRBD1 (5 bases). V dropped 9 bases and J dropped 0 bases, with 15 bases sitting between them. The CDR3 loop spans 14 amino acids. CDR1 and CDR2 from the germline V gene are SNHLY and FYNNEI. The CDR3 protein is CASKSGHSSYEQYF. For the CDR3, the DNA is TGTGCCAGTAAAAGTGGACACTCCTCCTACGAGCAGTACTTC.

This rearrangement joins TRBV7-9 to TRBJ2-6; D is undetermined. V was trimmed by 2 bases and J by 0 bases, leaving 5 bases between them. Germline V gene data show CDR1 as SEHNR and CDR2 as FQNEAQ (reference sequence). The CDR3 is made up of 15 amino acids. CDR3 in amino acids: CASSLRISGANVLTF. For the CDR3, the DNA is TGTGCCAGCAGCTTAAGGATCTCTGGGGCCAACGTCCTGACTTTC.

The chain has TRBV7-2 and TRBJ2-7, with D hard to call. V dropped 5 bases and J dropped 7 bases, with 12 bases sitting between them. Germline CDR1 reads SGHTA; CDR2 reads FQGNSA. The CDR3 is 12 amino acids. CDR3 protein: CASSPPGVEQYF. CDR3 in DNA: TGTGCCAGCAGCCCCCCTGGGGTAGAGCAGTACTTC.

This sequence joins TRBV7-8 and TRBJ1-4, with D tentatively TRBD1 (5 bases). V lost 5 bases and J 0 bases, leaving 10 bases between the germline ends. Germline CDR1 SGHVS, CDR2 FQNEAQ. The CDR3 consists of 15 residues. CDR3 sequence reads: CASSPGGATNEKLFF. The CDR3 nucleotides read TGTGCCAGCAGCCCAGGAGGGGCAACTAATGAAAAACTGTTTTTT.

The chain employs TRBV6-1 and TRBJ2-5; 8 bases agree with TRBD1. CDR1 MNHNS and CDR2 SASEGT come from the germline V gene. This CDR3 has 15 residues. V gave up 6 bases and J gave up 1 base; unmatched junction bases: 7. CDR3 loop: CASRADRVGQETQYF. The CDR3 region has the DNA TGTGCCAGCAGGGCGGACAGGGTGGGCCAAGAGACCCAGTACTTC.

V and J are TRBV21-1 and TRBJ2-5; TRBD1 was called by the table and not checked on the DNA. TRBV21-1 is deemed a pseudogene. The CDR3 length is 15 residues. This CDR3 is CASSLTAGAYETQYF. The CDR3 DNA reads TGTGCCAGCAGCCTAACGGCAGGGGCGTATGAGACCCAGTACTTC.

This chain connects TRBV7-8 to TRBJ2-1; 11 bases map to TRBD2. The junction had 2 bases not matched to a gene; V was cut back by 3 bases and J by 4 bases. Germline CDR1 reads SGHVS; CDR2 reads FQNEAQ. CDR3 size: 15 residues. For the CDR3, the DNA is TGTGCCAGCAGCTTCCGGACTAGCGGGTACAATGAGCAGTTCTTC. Its protein is CASSFRTSGYNEQFF.

The chain recombines TRBV29-1 with TRBJ2-1; the D is unclear. Between the trimmed V and J ends, which lost 6 bases and 7 bases, there was a span of 13 bases. Per the germline V gene, CDR1 is SQVTM and CDR2 is ANQGSEA. The CDR3 runs to 12 residues. The CDR3 DNA reads as TGCAGCGTGCGACAAGTCTTAAATGAGCAGTTCTTC. This translates into CSVRQVLNEQFF.

The chain combines TRBV19 with TRBJ1-1; TRBD1 matches at 7 bases. CDR1 LNHDA and CDR2 SQIVND come from the germline V gene (reference sequence). The CDR3 sequence is 14 residues long. The V gene end was trimmed by 5 bases and the J gene end by 6 bases; junction bases not matched to a gene: 9. The chain's CDR3 is CASSGETGYAEAFF. The DNA for the CDR3 is TGTGCCAGTAGTGGAGAGACAGGGTACGCTGAAGCTTTCTTT.

This clone turned up a few times. The sample contains more than one DNA sequence encoding this CDR3. This sequence joins TRBV5-1 and TRBJ2-2, with 9 bases lining up with TRBD1. This CDR3 spans 14 amino acids. CDR1 and CDR2 (germline): SGHRS, YFSETQ. Trimming took 3 bases from V and 5 from J; bases not matched to a gene: 2. The chain's CDR3 is CASSWGQGTGELFF. The DNA for the CDR3 is TGCGCCAGCAGCTGGGGACAGGGAACCGGGGAGCTGTTTTTT.

This clone was seen more than once but under ten times. The chain joins TRBV15 to TRBJ2-1, with 10 bases lining up with TRBD2. The trim removed 1 base at V and 7 bases at J, leaving 10 bases unmatched. The CDR3 length is 17 residues. Germline loops: CDR1 LNHNV, CDR2 YYDKDF (reference sequence). CDR3 residues: CATSRGALAGVGNEQFF. Written as DNA, the CDR3 is TGTGCCACCAGCAGAGGGGCCCTAGCGGGAGTAGGGAATGAGCAGTTCTTC.

The V gene is TRBV19, the J gene TRBJ2-1; D is uncertain. Per germline, CDR1 LNHDA and CDR2 SQIVND (reference sequence). This CDR3 spans 14 amino acids. V shed 5 bases and J shed 0 bases, with 8 bases lying between them. The DNA for the CDR3 is TGTGCCAGTAGTTCCGTGAGCTCCTACAATGAGCAGTTCTTC. This encodes CASSSVSSYNEQFF.

J is TRBJ1-2 and V is TRBV7-9; a weak D match, TRBD1 (5 bases). Germline CDR1 SEHNR, CDR2 FQNEAQ (reference sequence). Trimming stripped 5 bases from V and 7 bases from J, with 11 bases between. This CDR3 is 12 amino acids long. The CDR3, as DNA: TGTGCCAGCAGCCCAGGGTTAAGTGGCTACACCTTC. Encoded protein: CASSPGLSGYTF.

V gene TRBV5-1 combines with J gene TRBJ2-1; 8 positions match TRBD1. The length of the CDR3 is 15 residues. CDR1 and CDR2 (germline): SGHRS, YFSETQ. The junction had 7 bases not matched to a gene; V was cut back by 4 bases and J by 4 bases. The CDR3 DNA reads TGCGCCAGCAGCATCCTGGACAGGGTTTACAATGAGCAGTTCTTC. This sequence encodes CASSILDRVYNEQFF.

The chain joins TRBV19 to TRBJ1-5; 9 bases align to TRBD1. CDR1 and CDR2 (germline): LNHDA, SQIVND (reference sequence). The CDR3 length is 15 residues. Trimming cost V 6 bases and J 7 bases; bases outside gene matches: 10. The CDR3 DNA reads as TGTGCCAGTAGATTTTGGGACAGGGCTAACCAGCCCCAGCATTTT. Protein: CASRFWDRANQPQHF.

A single count supports this clone. This chain links TRBV6-5 with TRBJ2-3, with a possible D match to TRBD1 (6 bases). Germline CDR1 MNHEY, CDR2 SVGAGI. Trimming pared 5 bases from V and 4 bases from J, leaving 13 bases between. The CDR3 extends over 14 amino acids. CDR3 sequence: CASSPRQAADTQYF. Written as DNA, the CDR3 is TGTGCCAGCAGTCCAAGACAGGCCGCAGATACGCAGTATTTT.

The chain links TRBV30 to TRBJ2-2; perhaps D is TRBD1 or TRBD2 (5 bases each). From germline, CDR1 is GTSNPN and CDR2 SVGIG (reference sequence). The CDR3 extends over 15 amino acids. V lost 5 bases to trimming and J lost 0 bases, with 13 bases between them. DNA for the CDR3: TGTGCCTGGGCCCGGGGACGGACGAACACCGGGGAGCTGTTTTTT. The encoded protein is CAWARGRTNTGELFF. Full variable domain (rest looked up from reference TRBV30 and TRBJ2-2): SQTIHQWPATLVQPVGSPLSLECTVEGTSNPNLYWYRQAAGRGLQLLFYSVGIGQISSEVPQNLSASRPQDRQFILSSKKLLLSDSGFYLCAWARGRTNTGELFFGEGSRLTVL.